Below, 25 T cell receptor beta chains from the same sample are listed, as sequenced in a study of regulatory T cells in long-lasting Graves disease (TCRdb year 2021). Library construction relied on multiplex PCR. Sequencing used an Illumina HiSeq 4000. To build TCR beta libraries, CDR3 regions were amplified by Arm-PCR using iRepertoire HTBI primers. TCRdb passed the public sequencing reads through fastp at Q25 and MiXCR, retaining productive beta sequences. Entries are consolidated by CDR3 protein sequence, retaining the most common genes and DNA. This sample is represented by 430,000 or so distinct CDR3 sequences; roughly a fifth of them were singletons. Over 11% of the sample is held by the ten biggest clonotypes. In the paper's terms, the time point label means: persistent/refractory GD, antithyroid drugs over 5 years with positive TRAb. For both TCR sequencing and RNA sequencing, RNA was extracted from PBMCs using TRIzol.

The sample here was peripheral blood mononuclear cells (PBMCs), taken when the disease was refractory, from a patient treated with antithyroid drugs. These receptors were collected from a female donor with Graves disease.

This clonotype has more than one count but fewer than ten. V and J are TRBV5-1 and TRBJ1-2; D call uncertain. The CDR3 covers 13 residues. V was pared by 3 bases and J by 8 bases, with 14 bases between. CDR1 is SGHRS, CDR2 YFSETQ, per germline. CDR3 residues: CASSSQSSRGYTF. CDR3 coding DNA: TGCGCCAGCAGCTCACAGTCCTCGAGAGGCTACACCTTC.

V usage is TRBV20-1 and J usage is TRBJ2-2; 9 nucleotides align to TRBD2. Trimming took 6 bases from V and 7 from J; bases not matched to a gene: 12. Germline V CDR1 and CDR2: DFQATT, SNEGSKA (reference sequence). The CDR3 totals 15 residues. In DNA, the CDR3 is TGCAGTGCCCCAGATAGCGGGAGTCGGAGCGGGGAGCTGTTTTTT. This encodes CSAPDSGSRSGELFF.

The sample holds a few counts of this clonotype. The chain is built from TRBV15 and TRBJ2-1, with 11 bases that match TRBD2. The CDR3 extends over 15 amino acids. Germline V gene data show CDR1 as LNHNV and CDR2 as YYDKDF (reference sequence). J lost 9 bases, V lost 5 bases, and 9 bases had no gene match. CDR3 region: CATSRSTSGSGEQFF. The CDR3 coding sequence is TGTGCCACCAGCCGTTCAACTAGCGGGAGCGGTGAGCAGTTCTTC.

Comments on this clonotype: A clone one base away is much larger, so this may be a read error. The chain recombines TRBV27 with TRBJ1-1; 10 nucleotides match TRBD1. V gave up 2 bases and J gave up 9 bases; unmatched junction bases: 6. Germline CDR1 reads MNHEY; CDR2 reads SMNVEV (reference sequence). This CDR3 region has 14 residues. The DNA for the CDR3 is TGTGCCAGCAGTTTAGGACAGGGGGTCTTTAAAGCTTTCTTT. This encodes CASSLGQGVFKAFF.

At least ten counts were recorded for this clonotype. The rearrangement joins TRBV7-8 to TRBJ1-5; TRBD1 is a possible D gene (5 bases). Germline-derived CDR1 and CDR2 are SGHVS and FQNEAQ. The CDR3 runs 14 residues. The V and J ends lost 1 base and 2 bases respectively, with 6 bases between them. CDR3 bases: TGTGCCAGCAGCTTAGTCAGGGGCAATCAGCCCCAGCATTTT. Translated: CASSLVRGNQPQHF.

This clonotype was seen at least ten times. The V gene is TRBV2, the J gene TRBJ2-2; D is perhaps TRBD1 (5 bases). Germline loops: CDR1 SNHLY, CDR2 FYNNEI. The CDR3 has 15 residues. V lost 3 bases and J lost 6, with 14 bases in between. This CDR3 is CASSDQGRMSGELFF. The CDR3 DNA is TGTGCCAGCAGTGACCAGGGCCGAATGTCCGGGGAGCTGTTTTTT.

CDR3: CASSPWTVPGFYEQYF. CDR3 DNA sequence: TGTGCCAGCAGCCCCTGGACCGTCCCGGGGTTCTACGAGCAGTACTTC. The chain has TRBV5-6 and TRBJ2-7; D is perhaps TRBD2 (5 bases). This CDR3 has 16 amino acids. Trimming took 4 bases from V and 3 from J, leaving 20 bases between them. Germline-derived CDR1 and CDR2 are SGHDT and YYEEEE.

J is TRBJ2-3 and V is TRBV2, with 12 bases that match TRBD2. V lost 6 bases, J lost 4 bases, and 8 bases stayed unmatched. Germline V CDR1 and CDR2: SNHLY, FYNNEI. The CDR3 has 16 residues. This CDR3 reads CASSFASGRAADTQYF. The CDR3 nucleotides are TGTGCCAGCAGCTTTGCTAGCGGGAGGGCCGCAGATACGCAGTATTTT. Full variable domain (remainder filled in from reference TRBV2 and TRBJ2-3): EPEVTQTPSHQVTQMGQEVILRCVPISNHLYFYWYRQILGQKVEFLVSFYNNEISEKSEIFDDQFSVERPDGSNFTLKIRSTKLEDSAMYFCASSFASGRAADTQYFGPGTRLTVL.

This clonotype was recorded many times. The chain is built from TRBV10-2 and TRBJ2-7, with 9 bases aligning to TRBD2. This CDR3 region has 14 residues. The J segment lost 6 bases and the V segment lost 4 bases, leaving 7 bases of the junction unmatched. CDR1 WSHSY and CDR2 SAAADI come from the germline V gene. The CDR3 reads CASSVREGPCEQYF. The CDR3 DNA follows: TGCGCCAGCAGTGTGCGGGAGGGCCCCTGCGAGCAGTACTTC.

As DNA, the CDR3 is TGTGCCAGCAGTTTATCCGGGACTACTTACAATGAGCAGTTCTTC. Encoded protein: CASSLSGTTYNEQFF. J is TRBJ2-1 and V is TRBV27; 7 bases are a match to TRBD2. Unmatched junction bases numbered 3, after V lost 0 bases and J lost 4 bases. Germline V lookup: CDR1 MNHEY, CDR2 SMNVEV (reference sequence). The CDR3 length is 15 residues.

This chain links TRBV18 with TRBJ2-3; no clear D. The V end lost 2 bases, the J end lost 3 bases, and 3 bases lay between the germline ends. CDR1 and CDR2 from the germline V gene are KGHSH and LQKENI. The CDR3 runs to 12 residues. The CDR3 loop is CASSPKTDTQYF. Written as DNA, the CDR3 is TGTGCCAGCTCACCAAAGACAGATACGCAGTATTTT.

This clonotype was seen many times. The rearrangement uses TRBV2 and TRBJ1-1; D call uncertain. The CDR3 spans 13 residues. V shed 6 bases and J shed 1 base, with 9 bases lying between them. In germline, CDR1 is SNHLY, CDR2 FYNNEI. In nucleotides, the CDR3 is TGTGCCAGCAGGCTTAGGCAGAACACTGAAGCTTTCTTT. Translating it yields CASRLRQNTEAFF.

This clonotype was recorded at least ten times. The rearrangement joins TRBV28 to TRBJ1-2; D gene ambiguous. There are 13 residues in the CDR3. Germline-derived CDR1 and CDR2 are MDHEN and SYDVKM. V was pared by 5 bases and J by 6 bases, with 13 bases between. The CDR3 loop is CASSLAGRDGYTF. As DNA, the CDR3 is TGTGCCAGCAGTCTCGCAGGACGGGATGGCTACACCTTC.

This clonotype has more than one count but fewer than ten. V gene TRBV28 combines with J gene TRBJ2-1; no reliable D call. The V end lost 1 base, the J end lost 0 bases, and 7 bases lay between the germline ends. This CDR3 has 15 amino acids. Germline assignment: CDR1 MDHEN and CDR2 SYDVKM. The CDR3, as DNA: TGTGCCAGCAGTTTATTTTCAAGCTCCTACAATGAGCAGTTCTTC. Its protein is CASSLFSSSYNEQFF.

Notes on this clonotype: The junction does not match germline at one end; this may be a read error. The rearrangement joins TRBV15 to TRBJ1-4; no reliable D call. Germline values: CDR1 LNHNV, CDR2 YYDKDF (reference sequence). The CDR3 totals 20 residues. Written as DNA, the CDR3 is TGTGCCACCAGCAGAGATCACTGGGATGCCTTGCGCAAAACTAATGGAAAACTGTTTTTT. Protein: CATSRDHWDALRKTNGKLFF.

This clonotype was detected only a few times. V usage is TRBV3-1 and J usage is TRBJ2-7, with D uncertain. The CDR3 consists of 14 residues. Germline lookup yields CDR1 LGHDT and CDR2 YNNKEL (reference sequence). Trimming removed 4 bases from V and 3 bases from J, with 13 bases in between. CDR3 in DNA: TGTGCCAGCAGCCCGACACCGGCGGACTACGAGCAGTACTTC. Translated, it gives CASSPTPADYEQYF.

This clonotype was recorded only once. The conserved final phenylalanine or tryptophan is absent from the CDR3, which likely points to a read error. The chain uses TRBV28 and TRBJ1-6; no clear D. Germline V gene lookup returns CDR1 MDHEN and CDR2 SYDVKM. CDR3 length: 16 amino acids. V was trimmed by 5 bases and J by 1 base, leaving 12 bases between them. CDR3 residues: CASSPLEWSYNSPLHY. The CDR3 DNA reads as TGTGCCAGCAGTCCCCTGGAATGGTCCTATAATTCACCCCTCCACTAT.

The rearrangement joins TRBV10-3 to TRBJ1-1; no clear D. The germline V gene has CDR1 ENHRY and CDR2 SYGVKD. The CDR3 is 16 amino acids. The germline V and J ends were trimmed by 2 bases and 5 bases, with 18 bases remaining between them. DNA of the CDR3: TGTGCCATCAGTGAGACCCGGGAACAATTGATGACTGAAGCTTTCTTT. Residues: CAISETREQLMTEAFF.

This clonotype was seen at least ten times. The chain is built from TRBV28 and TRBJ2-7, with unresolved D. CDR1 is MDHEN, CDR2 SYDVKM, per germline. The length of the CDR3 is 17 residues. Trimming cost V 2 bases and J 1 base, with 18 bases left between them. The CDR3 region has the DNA TGTGCCAGCAGTTTAAATATACGGCTACCCTCATCCTACGAGCAGTACTTC. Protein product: CASSLNIRLPSSYEQYF.

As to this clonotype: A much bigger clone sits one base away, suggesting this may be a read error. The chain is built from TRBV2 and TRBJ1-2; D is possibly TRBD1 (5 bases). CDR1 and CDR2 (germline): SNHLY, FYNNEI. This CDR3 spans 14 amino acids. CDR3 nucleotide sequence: TGTGCACGGCAGGCGGGGCGGTTAGACTATGGCTACACCTTC. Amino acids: CARQAGRLDYGYTF.

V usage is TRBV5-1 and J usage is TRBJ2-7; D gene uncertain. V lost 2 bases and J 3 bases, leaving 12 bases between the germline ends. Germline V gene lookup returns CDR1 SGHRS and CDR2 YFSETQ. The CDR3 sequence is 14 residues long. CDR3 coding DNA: TGCGCCAGCAGCTTCCCAGCACACCACTACGAGCAGTACTTC. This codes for CASSFPAHHYEQYF.

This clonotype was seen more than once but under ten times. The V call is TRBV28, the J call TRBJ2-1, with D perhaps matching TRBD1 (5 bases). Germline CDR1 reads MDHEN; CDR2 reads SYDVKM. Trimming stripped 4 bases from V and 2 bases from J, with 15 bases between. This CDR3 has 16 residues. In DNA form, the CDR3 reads TGTGCCAGCAGTTCCCCGGACATTAAGGCCTACAATGAGCAGTTCTTC. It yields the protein CASSSPDIKAYNEQFF. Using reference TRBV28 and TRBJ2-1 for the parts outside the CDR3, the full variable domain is DVKVTQSSRYLVKRTGEKVFLECVQDMDHENMFWYRQDPGLGLRLIYFSYDVKMKEKGDIPEGYSVSREKKERFSLILESASTNQTSMYLCASSSPDIKAYNEQFFGPGTRLTVL.

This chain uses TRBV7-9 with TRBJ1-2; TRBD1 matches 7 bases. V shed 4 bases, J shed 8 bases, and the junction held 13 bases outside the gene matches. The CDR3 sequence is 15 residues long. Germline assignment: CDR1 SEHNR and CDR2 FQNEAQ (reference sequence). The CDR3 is CASSSINEGGDGYTF. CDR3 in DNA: TGTGCCAGCAGCTCAATAAATGAAGGGGGCGACGGCTACACCTTC.

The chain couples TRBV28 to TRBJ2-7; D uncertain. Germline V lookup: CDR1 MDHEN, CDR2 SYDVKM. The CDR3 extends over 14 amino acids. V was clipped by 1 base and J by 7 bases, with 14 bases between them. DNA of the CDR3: TGTGCCAGCAGTTTATCAAACCTCGGATCGGAGCAGTACTTC. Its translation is CASSLSNLGSEQYF.

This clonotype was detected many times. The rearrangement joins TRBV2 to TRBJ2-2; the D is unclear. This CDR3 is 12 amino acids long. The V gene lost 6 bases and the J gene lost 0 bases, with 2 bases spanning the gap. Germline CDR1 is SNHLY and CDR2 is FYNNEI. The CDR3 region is CASRTNTGELFF. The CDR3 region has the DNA TGTGCCAGCAGAACGAACACCGGGGAGCTGTTTTTT.